These 27 T cell receptor beta chains were sequenced from one sample in a study of beta chain features in type 1 diabetes. Study-wide points: A moderate, significant TCRB CDR3 shortening appeared in type 1 diabetes across four CD4+ subsets.

The antigens these receptors bind are not known. cDNA synthesis used the whole RNA isolate, giving expressed TCRB sequences. Some clones are missing from TCRdb's copy, which holds only in-frame ones; the method was immunoSEQ multiplex PCR. The sample lists some 350,000 clones, 13% occurring once. Sequenced sample: naive CD4+ T cells from blood. The origin of the receptors is a woman between 18 and 30 years old with type 1 diabetes.

This clone has a handful of counts. This rearrangement joins TRBV7-9 to TRBJ1-4; D unclear. This CDR3 has 13 residues. CDR1 SEHNR and CDR2 FQNEAQ come from the germline V gene (reference sequence). Trimming pared 5 bases from V and 5 bases from J, leaving 9 bases between. CDR3 nucleotides: TGTGCCAGCAGCCCTCTTGGCAATGAAAAACTGTTTTTT. Translated: CASSPLGNEKLFF.

This chain connects TRBV18 to TRBJ1-1, with a tentative D call TRBD1 (6 bases). V lost 3 bases and J lost 10, with 15 bases in between. CDR3 size: 13 residues. Germline V gene sequence: CDR1 KGHSH, CDR2 LQKENI. CDR3 coding DNA: TGTGCCAGCTCACCCACAGGGATCGGTGGAGCTTTCTTT. Its translation: CASSPTGIGGAFF.

The V and J genes are TRBV30 and TRBJ2-1, with D tentatively TRBD2 (6 bases). This CDR3 is 13 amino acids long. Looked up from germline, CDR1 is GTSNPN and CDR2 is SVGIG (reference sequence). V gave up 3 bases and J gave up 9 bases, with 15 bases separating them. The CDR3 coding sequence is TGTGCCTGGAGCCGGGACTCACGAGGTGAGCAGTTCTTC. Its translation: CAWSRDSRGEQFF.

This clone was detected a few times. The J gene is TRBJ2-1, the V gene TRBV29-1, with TRBD2 matching over 7 bases. The CDR3 has 14 amino acids. Germline V gene sequence: CDR1 SQVTM, CDR2 ANQGSEA. Losses at the gene ends were 3 bases for V and 5 bases for J; bases not matched to a gene: 7. Here the CDR3 DNA reads TGCAGCGTTGAGCGACGACTAGCACACAATGAGCAGTTCTTC. Residues: CSVERRLAHNEQFF.

The chain employs TRBV5-6 and TRBJ2-1; TRBD2 agrees at 7 bases. J gave up 4 bases and V 0 bases, and 7 bases lay outside the gene matches. The CDR3 length is 16 residues. Germline V gives CDR1 SGHDT, CDR2 YYEEEE. CDR3 region: CASSLVGGGDYNEQFF. The CDR3 coding sequence is TGTGCCAGCAGCTTGGTGGGGGGAGGGGATTACAATGAGCAGTTCTTC. Complete variable domain (other parts from reference TRBV5-6 and TRBJ2-1): DAGVTQSPTHLIKTRGQQVTLRCSPKSGHDTVSWYQQALGQGPQFIFQYYEEEERQRGNFPDRFSGHQFPNYSSELNVNALLLGDSALYLCASSLVGGGDYNEQFFGPGTRLTVL.

V gene TRBV5-1 combines with J gene TRBJ2-1; 7 bases are shared with TRBD2. This CDR3 is 13 amino acids long. CDR1 is SGHRS, CDR2 YFSETQ, per germline. V lost 2 bases, J lost 7 bases, and 3 bases stayed unmatched. CDR3 protein: CASSFSAGNEQFF. The CDR3 coding sequence is TGCGCCAGCAGCTTCTCAGCGGGAAATGAGCAGTTCTTC.

The chain is built from TRBV2 and TRBJ2-3; tentative D call: TRBD2 (5 bases). With 4 bases removed from V and 1 base from J, the gap between germline ends came to 12 bases. Germline CDR1 and CDR2: SNHLY and FYNNEI. The CDR3 length is 15 residues. The CDR3 reads CASSGDGLRTDTQYF. DNA for the CDR3: TGTGCCAGCAGTGGGGATGGACTGCGCACAGATACGCAGTATTTT. Combining the CDR3 with reference TRBV2 and TRBJ2-3 gives the whole variable domain EPEVTQTPSHQVTQMGQEVILRCVPISNHLYFYWYRQILGQKVEFLVSFYNNEISEKSEIFDDQFSVERPDGSNFTLKIRSTKLEDSAMYFCASSGDGLRTDTQYFGPGTRLTVL.

The chain uses TRBV11-2 and TRBJ2-3, with a possible D match to TRBD1 (5 bases). With 6 bases removed from V and 8 bases from J, the gap between germline ends came to 24 bases. This CDR3 spans 16 amino acids. Germline V gene lookup returns CDR1 SGHAT and CDR2 FQNNGV. DNA of the CDR3: TGTGCCAGCAGTCAGCCCCTCCTGCCATCCAGGGCTACGCAGTATTTT. This sequence encodes CASSQPLLPSRATQYF.

The chain is built from TRBV19 and TRBJ2-5; weak D call: TRBD1 (6 bases). V was cut by 9 bases and J by 2 bases, with 13 bases left in between. Germline V CDR1 and CDR2: LNHDA, SQIVND (reference sequence). The CDR3 length is 13 residues. The CDR3 here is CASSPGTQETQYF. The CDR3 DNA reads TGTGCCAGCTCACCGGGGACACAAGAGACCCAGTACTTC.

CDR3 protein: CAWSPGRTEAFF. CDR3 DNA sequence: TGTGCCTGGAGCCCCGGCAGGACTGAAGCTTTCTTT. The genes are TRBV30 and TRBJ1-1; D is undetermined. The CDR3 runs to 12 residues. Germline values: CDR1 GTSNPN, CDR2 SVGIG (reference sequence). V was pared by 3 bases and J by 5 bases, with 10 bases between.

The rearrangement links TRBV6-6 to TRBJ2-1; the match to TRBD2 covers 14 bases. This CDR3 contains 15 residues. Germline V gives CDR1 MNHNY, CDR2 SVGAGI (reference sequence). The V gene end was trimmed by 2 bases and the J gene end by 8 bases; junction bases not matched to a gene: 2. The CDR3 nucleotides read TGTGCCAGCAGTTACCGGACTAGCGGGAGGTATGAGCAGTTCTTC. Its translation is CASSYRTSGRYEQFF.

This rearrangement joins TRBV9 to TRBJ2-3; 11 bases are shared with TRBD1. V shed 6 bases, J shed 4 bases, and the junction held 7 bases outside the gene matches. This CDR3 is 15 amino acids long. Germline V gene lookup returns CDR1 SGDLS and CDR2 YYNGEE. In DNA form, the CDR3 reads TGTGCCAGCACCCGGACAGGGGGCTCGCCAGATACGCAGTATTTT. Protein product: CASTRTGGSPDTQYF.

The chain employs TRBV6-1 and TRBJ2-7; D is perhaps TRBD1 (5 bases). The length of the CDR3 is 15 residues. The germline V gene encodes CDR1 MNHNS and CDR2 SASEGT. The V end was cut by 3 bases, the J end by 1 base, with 13 bases between. CDR3 coding DNA: TGTGCCAGCAGTGACCCCAGGGCGTTGTCCTACGAGCAGTACGTC. Translation gives CASSDPRALSYEQYV.

The table lists this clone with a few counts. The chain links TRBV19 to TRBJ2-1; perhaps TRBD2 as D (6 bases). Germline V gives CDR1 LNHDA, CDR2 SQIVND (reference sequence). Deletions cut 2 bases from V and 6 bases from J, with 11 bases between. This CDR3 has 14 residues. This CDR3 is CASSIRETGNEQFF. The CDR3 bases are TGTGCCAGTAGTATACGGGAGACGGGCAATGAGCAGTTCTTC. Filled out from reference TRBV19 and TRBJ2-1, the complete variable domain reads DGGITQSPKYLFRKEGQNVTLSCEQNLNHDAMYWYRQDPGQGLRLIYYSQIVNDFQKGDIAEGYSVSREKKESFPLTVTSAQKNPTAFYLCASSIRETGNEQFFGPGTRLTVL.

The chain couples TRBV6-1 to TRBJ2-1; TRBD1 matches 9 bases. The CDR3 spans 14 residues. CDR1 is MNHNS, CDR2 SASEGT, per germline. V gave up 8 bases and J gave up 2 bases; unmatched junction bases: 4. The DNA of the CDR3 is TGTGCCAGCTGGACAGGGGCTGCCTACAATGAGCAGTTCTTC. This encodes CASWTGAAYNEQFF.

Only a few counts were recorded for this clone. J is TRBJ2-1 and V is TRBV10-2, with 16 bases lining up with TRBD2. CDR3 length: 18 amino acids. Germline V gives CDR1 WSHSY, CDR2 SAAADI. Trimming removed 10 bases from V and 1 base from J; junction bases left unmatched: 10. The CDR3 protein is CATVPGLAGGPSYNEQFF. The CDR3, as DNA: TGCGCCACCGTACCGGGACTAGCGGGAGGGCCGTCCTACAATGAGCAGTTCTTC.

V gene TRBV11-2 combines with J gene TRBJ2-1; D is perhaps TRBD1 (8 bases). Germline V gene data show CDR1 as SGHAT and CDR2 as FQNNGV. Trimming took off 4 bases at V and 7 bases at J, with 11 bases between the two ends. The CDR3 covers 13 residues. The CDR3 sequence is CASSSQGGNEQFF. In DNA form, the CDR3 reads TGTGCCAGCAGCTCACAGGGGGGGAATGAGCAGTTCTTC.

This clone was observed a handful of times. V is TRBV11-2 and J is TRBJ2-3; D gene ambiguous. Trimming cost V 0 bases and J 4 bases, with 8 bases left between them. CDR1 and CDR2 from the germline V gene are SGHAT and FQNNGV. The CDR3 loop spans 14 amino acids. The CDR3 DNA reads as TGTGCCAGCAGCTTAGATTTAACTCCAGATACGCAGTATTTT. Translation gives CASSLDLTPDTQYF.

This clone showed up just a few times. J is TRBJ1-1 and V is TRBV27; D remains ambiguous. Germline V gene lookup returns CDR1 MNHEY and CDR2 SMNVEV (reference sequence). This CDR3 spans 14 amino acids. V was trimmed by 3 bases and J by 4 bases, leaving 12 bases between them. The CDR3: CASSLSSVGTEAFF. For the CDR3, the DNA is TGTGCCAGCAGTTTGTCCTCGGTCGGCACTGAAGCTTTCTTT.

This chain links TRBV7-9 with TRBJ1-4; tentative D call: TRBD1 (6 bases). This CDR3 is 13 amino acids long. V lost 7 bases and J 1 base, leaving 7 bases between the germline ends. Germline values: CDR1 SEHNR, CDR2 FQNEAQ (reference sequence). This CDR3 reads CASTQGTNEKLFF. The CDR3 nucleotides read TGTGCCAGCACACAGGGAACTAATGAAAAACTGTTTTTT.

The V and J genes are TRBV10-2 and TRBJ2-7, with 13 bases lining up with TRBD2. In germline, CDR1 is WSHSY, CDR2 SAAADI. V shed 6 bases and J 5 bases; nucleotides not matched to a gene: 7. The CDR3 spans 15 residues. For the CDR3, the DNA is TGCGCCAGCAGCCACCCGGGACTAGCGGGACACGAGCAGTACGTC. Translating it yields CASSHPGLAGHEQYV.

This sequence joins TRBV11-3 and TRBJ2-5, with D possibly being TRBD2 (6 bases). V lost 8 bases, J lost 1 base, and 17 bases lay in between. The CDR3 has 15 amino acids. Germline CDR1 SGHNT, CDR2 YENEEA. The CDR3 nucleotides read TGTGCCAGCCTGAAGGGCGGGAAAAGCCAAGAGACCCAGTACTTC. As protein: CASLKGGKSQETQYF.

The CDR3 reads CATSRDQGDEQYF. Written as DNA, the CDR3 is TGTGCCACCAGCAGAGATCAAGGGGACGAGCAGTACTTC. The V call is TRBV15, the J call TRBJ2-7; tentatively, D is TRBD1 (5 bases). Germline CDR1 is LNHNV and CDR2 is YYDKDF (reference sequence). Trimming pared 0 bases from V and 5 bases from J, leaving 8 bases between. The CDR3 is 13 residues long.

The chain is built from TRBV11-3 and TRBJ2-1; a weak D match, TRBD1 (5 bases). V was cut by 2 bases and J by 2 bases, with 16 bases left in between. The CDR3 runs to 17 residues. Germline assignment: CDR1 SGHNT and CDR2 YENEEA. CDR3 DNA: TGTGCCAGCAGCTTATCGGAACAGGTATCCCCCTACAATGAGCAGTTCTTC. It codes for CASSLSEQVSPYNEQFF. Filled out from reference TRBV11-3 and TRBJ2-1, the complete variable domain reads EAGVVQSPRYKIIEKKQPVAFWCNPISGHNTLYWYLQNLGQGPELLIRYENEEAVDDSQLPKDRFSAERLKGVDSTLKIQPAELGDSAVYLCASSLSEQVSPYNEQFFGPGTRLTVL.

The chain links TRBV9 to TRBJ1-1; 9 bases agree with TRBD1. The germline V gene encodes CDR1 SGDLS and CDR2 YYNGEE. V shed 2 bases and J 6 bases; nucleotides not matched to a gene: 14. The CDR3 contains 17 residues. The chain's CDR3 is CASSVRGQGTGVAEAFF. CDR3 sequence (DNA): TGTGCCAGCAGCGTTCGGGGACAGGGTACGGGGGTAGCTGAAGCTTTCTTT.

This clone was counted between two and nine times. V and J are TRBV19 and TRBJ2-6; TRBD1 agrees at 8 bases. The CDR3 is made up of 17 amino acids. The germline V gene encodes CDR1 LNHDA and CDR2 SQIVND (reference sequence). Trimming took 7 bases from V and 3 from J; bases not matched to a gene: 11. The CDR3 loop reads CASNAGPTGVGANVLTF. DNA for the CDR3: TGTGCCAGTAACGCGGGCCCGACAGGGGTTGGGGCCAACGTCCTGACTTTC.

The chain employs TRBV9 and TRBJ2-2, with 10 bases that match TRBD1. J gave up 4 bases and V 5 bases, and 5 bases lay outside the gene matches. The CDR3 is made up of 15 amino acids. Germline CDR1 and CDR2: SGDLS and YYNGEE. Here the CDR3 DNA reads TGTGCCAGCAGTAGGACAGGGGGGGTCACCGGGGAGCTGTTTTTT. Its protein is CASSRTGGVTGELFF.